The source of this TCR beta chain is a study of shared clonotypes between healthy human individuals. Sequenced by immunoSEQ multiplex PCR; TCRdb stores in-frame clones only, minus some. Here the sample spans over 300,000 clones, roughly 87% being singletons. Germline assignment: CDR1 SGHTS and CDR2 YDEGEE. After removal of 4 bases from V and 2 bases from J, the junction contained 9 bases not matched to a gene. The CDR3 runs to 16 residues. The sample taken for sequencing was memory CD8+ T cells sorted from blood. As for subset: CD45RO+ cells pooled with CCR7-negative TemRA cells. The J gene is TRBJ2-3, the V gene TRBV5-8, with TRBD1 identical over 8 bases. This TCR was recovered from a young man in good health. The DNA for the CDR3 is TGTGCCAGCAGCCCTCGCGGACAGGGCCTCACAGATACGCAGTATTTT. Its translation is CASSPRGQGLTDTQYF.